Shown below are 31 T cell receptor beta chains from a single sample sequenced in a study of neurological immune-mediated disorders. In TCRdb, the 5' RACE reads were re-called with MiXCR into one record per CDR3 protein. Of roughly 53,000 distinct CDR3 sequences in the sample, roughly 8% are singletons; the top ten hold 1.9%. The time point: longitudinal time-point 3. The sequenced material came from PBMCs. The origin of the receptors is a woman aged 35 to 49 in good health.

V is TRBV10-2 and J is TRBJ2-7; D possibly matches TRBD1 or TRBD2 (6 bases each). Trimming stripped 0 bases from V and 3 bases from J, with 9 bases between. CDR3 length equals 14 residues. Germline-derived CDR1 and CDR2 are WSHSY and SAAADI. CDR3 sequence reads: CASSESGGGYEQYF. CDR3 nucleotide sequence: TGCGCCAGCAGTGAGTCAGGAGGGGGCTACGAGCAGTACTTC.

This clonotype has ten or more counts. V gene TRBV9 combines with J gene TRBJ2-1; D could derive from TRBD1 or TRBD2 (5 bases each). The germline V gene encodes CDR1 SGDLS and CDR2 YYNGEE. Trimming left V 3 bases short and J 3 bases short, with 10 bases between. There are 14 residues in the CDR3. The CDR3 bases are TGTGCCAGCAGCGGGGGGACCGACTACAATGAGCAGTTCTTC. Amino acid sequence: CASSGGTDYNEQFF.

In its sample, this clonotype was seen a few times. This sequence joins TRBV20-1 and TRBJ1-5, with 9 positions matching TRBD1. The junction had 5 bases not matched to a gene; V was cut back by 3 bases and J by 5 bases. The CDR3 is 14 amino acids. Germline assignment: CDR1 DFQATT and CDR2 SNEGSKA (reference sequence). CDR3 coding DNA: TGCAGTGCTAGCGAGACAGGGGGAGATCAGCCCCAGCATTTT. Translated, it gives CSASETGGDQPQHF.

This clonotype was seen repeatedly, ten times or more. This chain links TRBV4-2 with TRBJ2-1; D may match TRBD1 or TRBD2 (5 bases each). The CDR3 contains 15 residues. V gave up 1 base and J gave up 0 bases, with 7 bases separating them. Germline CDR1 LGHNA, CDR2 YNFKEQ. The CDR3, as DNA: TGTGCCAGCAGCCAAGGGGGGAGCTCCTACAATGAGCAGTTCTTC. Encoded protein: CASSQGGSSYNEQFF.

The sample holds a few counts of this clonotype. This sequence joins TRBV6-5 and TRBJ1-1; D possibly corresponds to TRBD1 (5 bases). The CDR3 is 16 amino acids. CDR1 is MNHEY and CDR2 is SVGAGI in the germline V gene. V was clipped by 0 bases and J by 5 bases, with 16 bases between them. DNA of the CDR3: TGTGCCAGCAGTTACTCGACGACGGGGGGGATTACTGAAGCTTTCTTT. Its protein product is CASSYSTTGGITEAFF.

This clonotype was seen at least ten times. CDR3 region: CASSLGGTGSDTQYF. The CDR3 nucleotides read TGTGCCAGCAGTTTAGGTGGGACAGGGAGTGATACGCAGTATTTT. The J gene is TRBJ2-3, the V gene TRBV12-3 or TRBV12-4; 9 nucleotides line up with TRBD1. This CDR3 spans 15 amino acids. After removal of 1 base from V and 6 bases from J, the junction contained 5 bases not matched to a gene.

There are many counts of this clonotype. V and J are TRBV7-2 and TRBJ1-1; TRBD1 matches at 8 bases. Trimming removed 2 bases from V and 3 bases from J; junction bases left unmatched: 5. Germline-derived CDR1 and CDR2 are SGHTA and FQGNSA. The CDR3 length is 15 residues. CDR3: CASSLLDRDDTEAFF. For the CDR3, the DNA is TGTGCCAGCAGCTTATTGGACAGGGACGACACTGAAGCTTTCTTT.

This clonotype was recorded many times. J is TRBJ1-1 and V is TRBV12-3 or TRBV12-4; 7 bases match TRBD1. The CDR3 runs to 13 residues. The J segment lost 0 bases and the V segment lost 8 bases, leaving 3 bases of the junction unmatched. The DNA for the CDR3 is TGTGCCAGCGGGACAGACATGAACACTGAAGCTTTCTTT. It specifies CASGTDMNTEAFF.

Many counts were recorded for this clonotype. The chain couples TRBV7-2 to TRBJ1-2; TRBD1 is a possible D gene (5 bases). V lost 7 bases and J 0 bases, leaving 21 bases between the germline ends. The CDR3 length is 17 residues. Germline V CDR1 and CDR2: SGHTA, FQGNSA. CDR3 sequence: CASIFSAGTNTNYGYTF. The DNA of the CDR3 is TGTGCCAGCATTTTTTCGGCCGGGACCAATACTAACTATGGCTACACCTTC. Based on the CDR3 plus reference TRBV7-2 and TRBJ1-2, the full variable domain is GAGVSQSPSNKVTEKGKDVELRCDPISGHTALYWYRQSLGQGLEFLIYFQGNSAPDKSGLPSDRFSAERTGGSVSTLTIQRTQQEDSAVYLCASIFSAGTNTNYGYTFGSGTRLTVV.

This clonotype came up many times. The chain recombines TRBV29-1 with TRBJ1-2; unclear D gene. Per germline, CDR1 SQVTM and CDR2 ANQGSEA. Trimming took off 5 bases at V and 4 bases at J, with 11 bases between the two ends. The CDR3 spans 12 residues. The CDR3 DNA reads TGCAGCGTTCAGAAGGGTGGCTATGGCTACACCTTC. As protein: CSVQKGGYGYTF. The full variable domain, with the rest looked up from reference TRBV29-1 and TRBJ1-2, is SAVISQKPSRDICQRGTSLTIQCQVDSQVTMMFWYRQQPGQSLTLIATANQGSEATYESGFVIDKFPISRPNLTFSTLTVSNMSPEDSSIYLCSVQKGGYGYTFGSGTRLTVV.

This clonotype was seen at least ten times. The chain couples TRBV5-1 to TRBJ2-1, with 8 bases matching TRBD1. In germline, CDR1 is SGHRS, CDR2 YFSETQ. This CDR3 has 16 residues. The J segment lost 2 bases and the V segment lost 4 bases, leaving 8 bases of the junction unmatched. The DNA for the CDR3 is TGCGCCAGCAGCAAGGACAGGGCTATTGCCTACAATGAGCAGTTCTTC. It codes for CASSKDRAIAYNEQFF.

This clonotype was recorded at least ten times. The V call is TRBV25-1, the J call TRBJ2-5; perhaps TRBD1 as D (5 bases). Germline assignment: CDR1 MGHDK and CDR2 SYGVNS. CDR3 length equals 15 residues. The V gene lost 6 bases and the J gene lost 3 bases, with 17 bases spanning the gap. This CDR3 is CASSAPTTAEETQYF. The CDR3 DNA reads TGTGCCAGCAGCGCCCCTACGACAGCAGAAGAGACCCAGTACTTC.

This clonotype has at least ten counts. The J gene is TRBJ1-1, the V gene TRBV18; D is unclear. Trimming cost V 0 bases and J 0 bases, with 11 bases left between them. The CDR3 runs 16 residues. The germline gives CDR1 KGHSH, CDR2 LQKENI. CDR3 sequence reads: CASSPPTRGMNTEAFF. The CDR3 coding sequence is TGTGCCAGCTCACCACCGACACGGGGAATGAACACTGAAGCTTTCTTT.

In its sample, this clonotype was seen many times. The chain carries TRBV29-1 and TRBJ1-2, with D maybe TRBD1 (6 bases). This CDR3 has 13 amino acids. V gave up 6 bases and J gave up 6 bases, with 17 bases separating them. Germline values: CDR1 SQVTM, CDR2 ANQGSEA. CDR3 sequence reads: CSVGAGAFDGYTF. The CDR3 nucleotides are TGCAGCGTGGGGGCAGGAGCCTTCGATGGCTACACCTTC.

This clonotype was picked up many times. V gene TRBV7-2 combines with J gene TRBJ2-3, with a possible D match to TRBD2 (5 bases). Germline CDR1 reads SGHTA; CDR2 reads FQGNSA. CDR3 length equals 14 residues. V lost 8 bases, J lost 6 bases, and 18 bases lay in between. The CDR3 nucleotides are TGTGCCAGCGGTCGTGGAGCGGTATCGGATACGCAGTATTTT. This gives the protein CASGRGAVSDTQYF.

This clonotype appeared many times. This chain links TRBV6-2 or TRBV6-3 with TRBJ2-5; D unresolved. Germline V gives CDR1 MNHEY, CDR2 SVGEGT. The CDR3 covers 13 residues. Trimming took 7 bases from V and 3 from J, leaving 12 bases between them. Here the CDR3 DNA reads TGTGCCAGCACCCATCCGAATGAAGAGACCCAGTACTTC. Encoded protein: CASTHPNEETQYF.

This clonotype was observed many times. The gene calls are TRBV20-1 and TRBJ2-1; D is unresolved. The CDR3 is 11 amino acids. CDR1 and CDR2 from the germline V gene are DFQATT and SNEGSKA (reference sequence). Trimming shortened V by 1 base and J by 8 bases, and 6 bases separated the two germline ends. Here the CDR3 DNA reads TGCAGTGCTAGAGTAGCCCATGAGCAGTTCTTC. Translation gives CSARVAHEQFF.

This clonotype appeared many times. The chain combines TRBV5-1 with TRBJ1-2, with unresolved D. This CDR3 is 17 amino acids long. V lost 1 base, J lost 6 bases, and 22 bases lay in between. CDR1 is SGHRS and CDR2 is YFSETQ in the germline V gene. The CDR3 region has the DNA TGCGCCAGCAGCTTGAGTGTTGTTGGGAAACCCAGTAATGGCTACACCTTC. It translates to CASSLSVVGKPSNGYTF.

The sample holds many counts of this clonotype. In DNA form, the CDR3 reads TGTGCCAGCAGCCAAGATTGGGGGGGGGCGGCCCCGCAGTTCTTC. Residues: CASSQDWGGAAPQFF. The rearrangement uses TRBV14 and TRBJ2-1, with a possible D match to TRBD2 (7 bases). Trimming stripped 0 bases from V and 12 bases from J, with 18 bases between. The length of the CDR3 is 15 residues. CDR1 is SGHDN, CDR2 FVKESK, per germline. The variable domain in full, with the rest retrieved from reference TRBV14 and TRBJ2-1, is EAGVTQFPSHSVIEKGQTVTLRCDPISGHDNLYWYRRVMGKEIKFLLHFVKESKQDESGMPNNRFLAERTGGTYSTLKVQPAELEDSGVYFCASSQDWGGAAPQFFGPGTRLTVL.

This clonotype was seen more than once but under ten times. The chain combines TRBV5-5 with TRBJ2-7; 11 bases map to TRBD2. The trim removed 0 bases at V and 2 bases at J, leaving 22 bases unmatched. Per the germline V gene, CDR1 is SGHKS and CDR2 is YYEKEE (reference sequence). The CDR3 totals 22 residues. CDR3 sequence reads: CASSLGPRAAEASGRPTYEQYF. Written as DNA, the CDR3 is TGTGCCAGCAGCTTGGGCCCCAGGGCCGCCGAAGCTAGCGGGAGGCCGACCTACGAGCAGTACTTC.

This clonotype has ten or more counts. The V gene is TRBV5-1, the J gene TRBJ2-1; 11 bases are a match to TRBD1. The CDR3 is made up of 17 amino acids. Germline assignment: CDR1 SGHRS and CDR2 YFSETQ. J gave up 4 bases and V 4 bases, and 10 bases lay outside the gene matches. The CDR3 DNA is TGCGCCAGCAGCCTAAGGACAGGGGGCGCGGGTTACAATGAGCAGTTCTTC. Protein: CASSLRTGGAGYNEQFF.

There are many counts of this clonotype. CDR3 DNA sequence: TGTGCCAGCAGTCGGACAGGGAACCCTTCACCCCTCCACTTT. Its protein product is CASSRTGNPSPLHF. This chain uses TRBV5-6 with TRBJ1-6; 8 positions match TRBD1. Trimming took 5 bases from V and 9 from J; bases not matched to a gene: 7. The length of the CDR3 is 14 residues. CDR1 and CDR2 (germline): SGHDT, YYEEEE.

This clonotype has a count of ten or more. The rearrangement links TRBV6-1 to TRBJ1-1; D may be TRBD1 (5 bases). The germline V and J ends were trimmed by 6 bases and 6 bases, with 14 bases remaining between them. The CDR3 has 13 amino acids. Germline V gives CDR1 MNHNS, CDR2 SASEGT. CDR3 sequence reads: CASREGSIPEAFF. The CDR3, as DNA: TGTGCCAGCAGAGAGGGGTCGATTCCTGAAGCTTTCTTT.

There are many counts of this clonotype. V usage is TRBV2 and J usage is TRBJ2-1; 9 nucleotides align to TRBD2. V lost 8 bases, J lost 8 bases, and 7 bases stayed unmatched. The CDR3 runs to 13 residues. Germline V lookup: CDR1 SNHLY, CDR2 FYNNEI. CDR3: CASCGRAGDEQFF. CDR3 sequence (DNA): TGTGCCAGCTGCGGGAGGGCCGGGGATGAGCAGTTCTTC.

This clonotype has ten or more counts. This chain links TRBV4-1 with TRBJ1-2; TRBD1 matches at 7 bases. The CDR3 is made up of 14 amino acids. The trim removed 2 bases at V and 8 bases at J, leaving 8 bases unmatched. From germline, CDR1 is MGHRA and CDR2 YSYEKL. The CDR3 region is CASSQPLRDSGYTF. The CDR3 DNA reads TGCGCCAGCAGCCAACCACTGCGGGACAGCGGCTACACCTTC.

This clonotype was observed at least ten times. The chain combines TRBV7-3 with TRBJ2-2, with D possibly TRBD1 on 5 matching bases. The CDR3 covers 15 residues. Trimming took off 1 base at V and 6 bases at J, with 12 bases between the two ends. The germline CDR1 and CDR2 sequences are SGHTA and FQGTGA. The CDR3 coding sequence is TGTGCCAGCAGCTTAAGGGGCCAGGGTCCCGGGGAGCTGTTTTTT. This codes for CASSLRGQGPGELFF. The complete variable domain, with remaining parts taken from reference TRBV7-3 and TRBJ2-2, reads GAGVSQTPSNKVTEKGKYVELRCDPISGHTALYWYRQSLGQGPEFLIYFQGTGAADDSGLPNDRFFAVRPEGSVSTLKIQRTERGDSAVYLCASSLRGQGPGELFFGEGSRLTVL.

This clonotype showed up many times. The chain links TRBV6-5 to TRBJ1-4; no clear D gene. This CDR3 is 18 amino acids long. V lost 0 bases and J 0 bases, leaving 14 bases between the germline ends. Per the germline V gene, CDR1 is MNHEY and CDR2 is SVGAGI. The CDR3 protein is CASSYSTLLDATNEKLFF. In nucleotides, the CDR3 is TGTGCCAGCAGTTACTCTACCCTATTAGACGCAACTAATGAAAAACTGTTTTTT.

This clonotype was found many times. V is TRBV2 and J is TRBJ2-1, with TRBD2 identical over 7 bases. The length of the CDR3 is 14 residues. In germline, CDR1 is SNHLY, CDR2 FYNNEI. Losses at the gene ends were 1 base for V and 7 bases for J; bases not matched to a gene: 4. The CDR3 loop reads CASSEGTSNNEQFF. The CDR3 DNA reads as TGTGCCAGCAGTGAAGGGACTAGTAATAATGAGCAGTTCTTC. Full variable domain (remainder filled in from reference TRBV2 and TRBJ2-1): EPEVTQTPSHQVTQMGQEVILRCVPISNHLYFYWYRQILGQKVEFLVSFYNNEISEKSEIFDDQFSVERPDGSNFTLKIRSTKLEDSAMYFCASSEGTSNNEQFFGPGTRLTVL.

This clonotype was counted ten times or more. The V and J genes are TRBV29-1 and TRBJ1-1; D possibly corresponds to TRBD1 (6 bases). This CDR3 comprises 14 residues. The germline CDR1 and CDR2 sequences are SQVTM and ANQGSEA. V shed 3 bases and J shed 2 bases, with 13 bases lying between them. The CDR3, as DNA: TGCAGCGTTGATGCCGCAGGGACAAACACTGAAGCTTTCTTT. Protein: CSVDAAGTNTEAFF.

Many counts were recorded for this clonotype. The chain carries TRBV27 and TRBJ2-1, with D possibly matching TRBD1 (7 bases). The CDR3 sequence is 17 residues long. Germline V gene sequence: CDR1 MNHEY, CDR2 SMNVEV (reference sequence). V lost 5 bases and J 4 bases, leaving 21 bases between the germline ends. Written as DNA, the CDR3 is TGTGCCAGCAGTCGGGCCCGCCCAGGGGGGACTTACAATGAGCAGTTCTTC. Amino acid sequence: CASSRARPGGTYNEQFF.

This clonotype has a count of ten or more. V gene TRBV10-3 combines with J gene TRBJ1-2; D gene unclear. The V end was cut by 0 bases, the J end by 0 bases, with 11 bases between. From germline, CDR1 is ENHRY and CDR2 SYGVKD. CDR3 length: 16 amino acids. The CDR3 DNA reads as TGTGCCATCAGTGAGTCTTTAGGACTTTCTAACTATGGCTACACCTTC. Amino acids: CAISESLGLSNYGYTF.